The entry below gives a single T cell receptor beta chain sequence along with its context. These data are taken from a study of blood T cell repertoires in COVID-19. Across the whole study: Acute and convalescent COVID-19 specimens originated in the United States, Italy and Spain. T cells, B-cell-depleted T cells, or PBMCs supplied cDNA or gDNA.

Clones were read by immunoSEQ multiplex PCR, and TCRdb kept only the in-frame ones, dropping some. This sample has over 200,000 clones, with 83% found just once. The receptor's source is a woman between 40 and 50 years old with active or convalescent COVID-19. What was sequenced was peripheral blood.

This CDR3 reads CASSEGGREGDREKLFF. CDR3 DNA sequence: TGTGCCAGCAGTGAAGGTGGCAGGGAGGGTGATAGAGAAAAACTGTTTTTT. The chain combines TRBV2 with TRBJ1-4, with D tentatively TRBD1 (5 bases). Germline V gives CDR1 SNHLY, CDR2 FYNNEI. The CDR3 runs to 17 residues. V lost 1 base to trimming and J lost 8 bases, with 20 bases between them.